The clone carrying this T cell receptor beta chain showed up many times. Its antigen is not known. The V gene lost 3 bases and the J gene lost 0 bases, with 5 bases spanning the gap. Germline loops: CDR1 GTSNPN, CDR2 SVGIG (reference sequence). The CDR3 runs 13 residues. Patients with uncontrolled infections, other autoimmune diseases, pregnancy or lactation were excluded. Thyroid ultrasound and orbital computed tomography, with clinical symptoms and serum thyroxine and TRAb, informed diagnoses. This sample is part of a study of T cells in Graves' hyperthyroidism and ophthalmopathy. Study information: Initial diagnosis, before any treatment, was when peripheral blood was collected.

Overall study findings and caveats: Clonotypes that were expanded in thyroid above 0.001 mostly appeared in blood too.

RNA transcripts yielded amplified TCR beta CDR3 regions. The HTBI primer set served for first-round RT-PCR of the TCR CDR3. TCRdb reanalysed the multiplex PCR reads using MiXCR and keeps one entry per CDR3 protein. Counted here are roughly 130,000 distinct CDR3 sequences, around 20% occurring once; the ten biggest clones make up around two thirds. This receptor was identified in a woman between 45 and 60 years old with Graves' hyperthyroidism that later progressed to Graves' ophthalmopathy. This sequence joins TRBV30 and TRBJ2-2; no definite D call. The specimen sequenced was blood. CDR3 nucleotide sequence: TGTGCCTGGAGAGGGCCGAACACCGGGGAGCTGTTTTTT. This encodes CAWRGPNTGELFF. Complete variable domain (other parts from reference TRBV30 and TRBJ2-2): SQTIHQWPATLVQPVGSPLSLECTVEGTSNPNLYWYRQAAGRGLQLLFYSVGIGQISSEVPQNLSASRPQDRQFILSSKKLLLSDSGFYLCAWRGPNTGELFFGEGSRLTVL.